This TCR beta chain was found in a study of blood T cell repertoires in COVID-19. Overall study: From the United States, Italy and Spain came samples of acute and convalescent COVID-19.

This CDR3 is 15 amino acids long. After removal of 5 bases from V and 5 bases from J, the junction contained 10 bases not matched to a gene. Looked up from germline, CDR1 is SGHNT and CDR2 is YENEEA. Original handling: Amplification of reference gene primers provided the estimated nucleated cell counts. The assay was immunoSEQ multiplex PCR, and TCRdb's table has in-frame clones only and misses some. V and J calls and clone size come straight from that table; D and trimming were deduced from the DNA. Found here are about 170,000 clones, 70% to 90% of them singletons; the top ten hold 6% to 7.5%. This chain uses TRBV11-3 with TRBJ2-5; 8 bases are a match to TRBD1. The source of this sequence is a woman over 75 in a cohort sampled during active or convalescent COVID-19. Material for sequencing was peripheral blood. The CDR3 here is CASSQTGTGGETQYF. CDR3 bases: TGTGCCAGCAGCCAAACCGGGACAGGAGGGGAGACCCAGTACTTC.